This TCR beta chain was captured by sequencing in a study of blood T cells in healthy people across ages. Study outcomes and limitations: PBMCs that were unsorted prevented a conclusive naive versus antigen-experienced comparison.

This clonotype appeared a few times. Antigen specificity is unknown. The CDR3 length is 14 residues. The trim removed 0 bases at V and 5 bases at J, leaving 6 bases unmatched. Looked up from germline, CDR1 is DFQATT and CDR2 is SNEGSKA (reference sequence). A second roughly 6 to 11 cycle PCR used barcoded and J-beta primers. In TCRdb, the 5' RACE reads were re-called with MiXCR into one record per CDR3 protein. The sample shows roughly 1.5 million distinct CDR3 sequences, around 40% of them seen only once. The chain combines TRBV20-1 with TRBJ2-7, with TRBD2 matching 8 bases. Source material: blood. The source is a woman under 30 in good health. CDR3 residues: CSARDGLASDEQYF. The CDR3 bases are TGCAGTGCTAGAGATGGACTAGCTAGCGACGAGCAGTACTTC.